This TCR beta chain stems from a study of patients and donors after allogeneic stem cell transplantation. TCRdb used MiXCR to reprocess the RT-PCR reads, holding one entry per CDR3 protein. The data show roughly 21,000 distinct CDR3 sequences, about 30% seen once. The CDR3 length is 15 residues. V was shortened by 6 bases and J by 2 bases, with 13 bases between the two germline ends. The chain joins TRBV12-3 or TRBV12-4 to TRBJ2-2; D might be TRBD1 (5 bases). Source material: blood, either unsorted or a sorted T cell fraction (not recorded which). The origin of this receptor is a human donor who was either an allogeneic HSCT recipient or a stem cell or donor lymphocyte infusion donor (not recorded which). It is not recorded whose cells these are; they may come from a transplant donor. The CDR3 DNA sequence: TGTGCCAGCAGCCGGCAGGGCCCCAACACCGGGGAGCTGTTTTTT. Its protein product is CASSRQGPNTGELFF.